Shown below are 11 T cell receptor beta chains from a single sample sequenced in a study of shared clonotypes between healthy human individuals. Clones were read by immunoSEQ multiplex PCR, and TCRdb kept only the in-frame ones, dropping some. This table holds more than 1.2 million clones, 98% found once. Sequenced material: naive CD4+ T cells sorted from blood. As for subset: CD45RA+ positively selected. The receptor source for this set is a man younger than 45 in good health.

The CDR3 protein is CASSLDWGQGARNEQFF. CDR3 coding DNA: TGTGCCAGCAGCTTAGATTGGGGGCAGGGGGCGCGGAATGAGCAGTTCTTC. The chain combines TRBV11-2 with TRBJ2-1; TRBD1 matches at 8 bases. The length of the CDR3 is 17 residues. V shed 0 bases, J shed 7 bases, and the junction held 11 bases outside the gene matches. CDR1 and CDR2 (germline): SGHAT, FQNNGV.

The V call is TRBV28, the J call TRBJ2-1; 11 nucleotides agree with TRBD1. CDR3 length: 16 residues. Germline V CDR1 and CDR2: MDHEN, SYDVKM. The V gene end was trimmed by 1 base and the J gene end by 3 bases; junction bases not matched to a gene: 2. DNA of the CDR3: TGTGCCAGCAGTTTATCCGGGACAGGGGGCTACAATGAGCAGTTCTTC. This encodes CASSLSGTGGYNEQFF.

This chain links TRBV5-1 with TRBJ1-3, with TRBD1 identical over 8 bases. V lost 5 bases, J lost 4 bases, and 20 bases stayed unmatched. The CDR3 runs to 19 residues. Germline CDR1 reads SGHRS; CDR2 reads YFSETQ. The CDR3 region has the DNA TGCGCCAGCAGTTTTTCGGACAGGGAAAGAGGAGAAGAAGGAAACACCATATATTTT. This codes for CASSFSDRERGEEGNTIYF. Combining the CDR3 with reference TRBV5-1 and TRBJ1-3 gives the whole variable domain KAGVTQTPRYLIKTRGQQVTLSCSPISGHRSVSWYQQTPGQGLQFLFEYFSETQRNKGNFPGRFSGRQFSNSRSEMNVSTLELGDSALYLCASSFSDRERGEEGNTIYFGEGSWLTVV.

This clone was detected only once. V and J are TRBV28 and TRBJ2-1, with D perhaps given as TRBD1 or TRBD2 (5 bases each). The CDR3 runs 12 residues. Germline V lookup: CDR1 MDHEN, CDR2 SYDVKM. Trimming cost V 7 bases and J 9 bases, with 13 bases left between them. In DNA, the CDR3 is TGTGCCAGCATTGGGGGTAATATTGAGCAGTTCTTC. It specifies CASIGGNIEQFF.

The rearrangement joins TRBV5-6 to TRBJ1-5, with D perhaps TRBD1 (5 bases). Trimming shortened V by 2 bases and J by 7 bases, and 16 bases separated the two germline ends. The germline V gene encodes CDR1 SGHDT and CDR2 YYEEEE. This CDR3 has 15 amino acids. CDR3 nucleotides: TGTGCCAGCAGCTTTTCCCCCGGCAGGGAGCAGCCCCAGCATTTT. It encodes CASSFSPGREQPQHF.

The CDR3 sequence is CASSLGGSFYNEQFF. The CDR3 DNA follows: TGTGCCAGCAGCTTGGGAGGTAGCTTCTACAATGAGCAGTTCTTC. This rearrangement joins TRBV5-6 to TRBJ2-1; D is uncertain. Germline assignment: CDR1 SGHDT and CDR2 YYEEEE. Trimming took off 0 bases at V and 3 bases at J, with 10 bases between the two ends. The CDR3 spans 15 residues.

The V call is TRBV28, the J call TRBJ2-7, with D uncertain. The V gene's germline CDR1 is MDHEN and CDR2 SYDVKM. Trimming pared 2 bases from V and 4 bases from J, leaving 9 bases between. The CDR3 covers 13 residues. The CDR3 sequence: CASSLTNAYEQYF. CDR3 DNA sequence: TGTGCCAGCAGTTTAACAAACGCTTACGAGCAGTACTTC.

V is TRBV5-5 and J is TRBJ2-7; TRBD1 agrees at 7 bases. The germline V gene encodes CDR1 SGHKS and CDR2 YYEKEE (reference sequence). V was pared by 0 bases and J by 3 bases, with 3 bases of the junction left unmatched. This CDR3 contains 14 residues. In DNA, the CDR3 is TGTGCCAGCAGCTTGGTCGGGACAGTCTACGAGCAGTACTTC. Its translation is CASSLVGTVYEQYF.

V gene TRBV2 combines with J gene TRBJ2-7, with TRBD2 as a possible D gene (6 bases). Germline-derived CDR1 and CDR2 are SNHLY and FYNNEI. Trimming removed 3 bases from V and 2 bases from J, with 14 bases in between. The CDR3 extends over 15 amino acids. CDR3 in amino acids: CASSDRGGDAYEQYF. The CDR3 region has the DNA TGTGCCAGCAGTGACCGGGGCGGGGATGCCTACGAGCAGTACTTC.

V usage is TRBV9 and J usage is TRBJ2-7; TRBD1 is a possible D gene (6 bases). CDR1 and CDR2 from the germline V gene are SGDLS and YYNGEE. V lost 4 bases and J lost 9, with 20 bases in between. The CDR3 is made up of 14 amino acids. As DNA, the CDR3 is TGTGCCAGCAGCCCAGACCTTCGGGACATAGCGCAGTACTTC. Translation gives CASSPDLRDIAQYF.

The rearrangement links TRBV15 to TRBJ1-1; D unresolved. CDR3 size: 12 residues. Deletions cut 0 bases from V and 5 bases from J, with 4 bases between. CDR1 LNHNV and CDR2 YYDKDF come from the germline V gene (reference sequence). The CDR3 protein is CATSRDWTEAFF. Written as DNA, the CDR3 is TGTGCCACCAGCAGAGATTGGACTGAAGCTTTCTTT. Supplemented by reference TRBV15 and TRBJ1-1, the full variable domain reads DAMVIQNPRYQVTQFGKPVTLSCSQTLNHNVMYWYQQKSSQAPKLLFHYYDKDFNNEADTPDNFQSRRPNTSFCFLDIRSPGLGDTAMYLCATSRDWTEAFFGQGTRLTVV.